This T cell receptor beta chain was identified in a study of blood T cell repertoires in COVID-19. The overall study: Collection of acute and convalescent COVID-19 samples took place in the United States, Italy and Spain. Nucleic acid was either cDNA or gDNA, and it came from T cells, B-cell-depleted T cells, or PBMCs.

The germline V gene encodes CDR1 SGHTA and CDR2 FQGNSA. V was shortened by 2 bases and J by 7 bases, with 12 bases between the two germline ends. This CDR3 is built from 14 residues. Under the authors' procedure: How many nucleated cells were present was estimated from reference gene primer amplification. Clones were read by immunoSEQ multiplex PCR, and TCRdb kept only the in-frame ones, dropping some. The V and J calls and the clone size are those of that table, but D and trimming were determined from the DNA. The sample lists 130,000 to 150,000 clones; just under 90% were seen once. The sample consisted of peripheral blood. This clonotype originated in a woman aged 50 to 65 with active or convalescent COVID-19. The genes are TRBV7-2 and TRBJ1-5, with D perhaps matching TRBD1 (5 bases). In nucleotides, the CDR3 is TGTGCCAGCAGCTTAAACAGGTTGGCGCAGCCCCAGCATTTT. This sequence encodes CASSLNRLAQPQHF.